This TCR beta chain was found in a study of shared clonotypes between healthy human individuals. Study information: Those who served as donors were two women and a few men between the ages of 18 and 49.

This clone was recorded only once. What it binds is unknown. Germline lookup yields CDR1 ENHRY and CDR2 SYGVKD. This CDR3 has 14 residues. Trimming cost V 10 bases and J 1 base, with 14 bases left between them. CD45RO-negative, CCR7-selected cells formed the naive CD8 fraction, which excluded terminally differentiated effector memory CD45RA+ cells. The donors were adults (healthy and HIV-negative) with no recent acute infections or vaccinations. Sequencing was at deep level. Only in-frame clones appear in the TCRdb table, and some are missing; sequencing was by immunoSEQ multiplex PCR. The table shows roughly 2,000,000 clones, with around 96% occurring only once. Overall study findings and caveats: Non-shared clonotypes had lower generation probabilities than clonotypes shared by all four sorted-subset donors.

Material: naive CD8+ T cells sorted from blood. The sequence was obtained from a man between 18 and 35 years old in good health. The rearrangement joins TRBV10-3 to TRBJ2-1; D not certain. CDR3 DNA: TGTGCCACCCGGATTTCGCGGTCCTACAATGAGCAGTTCTTC. Translated, it gives CATRISRSYNEQFF.